Each of the 29 T cell receptor beta chains below was sequenced from the same sample in a study of T-cell reconstitution after alpha-beta-depleted transplantation in children. Preparation of the TCRbeta library involved a method that used unique molecular identifiers. TCRdb fed the PCR reads into MiXCR, producing one record per CDR3 protein. Here the sample spans about 200,000 distinct CDR3 sequences, approximately 7% being singletons. Sequenced material: PBMCs, taken before TCRalphabeta/CD19-depleted stem cell transplant. The receptors were gathered from a boy aged 2-15 years with acute lymphoblastic leukemia, due to receive a stem cell transplant.

The table lists this clonotype with many counts. This sequence joins TRBV10-2 and TRBJ2-1, with no clear D. Trimming took off 5 bases at V and 7 bases at J, with 9 bases between the two ends. The CDR3 contains 12 residues. Germline CDR1 and CDR2: WSHSY and SAAADI. CDR3 sequence reads: CASSPAPNEQFF. The DNA for the CDR3 is TGCGCCAGCAGTCCTGCTCCGAATGAGCAGTTCTTC.

This clonotype was seen a handful of times. The V and J genes are TRBV7-2 and TRBJ2-5, with TRBD1 as a possible D gene (5 bases). The V gene's germline CDR1 is SGHTA and CDR2 FQGNSA. The CDR3 has 16 residues. Trimming removed 2 bases at V and 5 bases at J, with 18 bases between. CDR3 bases: TGTGCCAGCAGCTTAAATGCAGGGCCTTTAGGGGAGACCCAGTACTTC. This gives the protein CASSLNAGPLGETQYF.

This clonotype came up many times. The chain joins TRBV20-1 to TRBJ2-7, with 9 nucleotides matching TRBD1. CDR1 is DFQATT and CDR2 is SNEGSKA in the germline V gene (reference sequence). The CDR3 runs to 14 residues. V was clipped by 5 bases and J by 1 base; unmatched bases: 6. CDR3 protein: CSAQTGTGSYEQYF. The DNA for the CDR3 is TGCAGTGCTCAAACCGGGACAGGGTCCTACGAGCAGTACTTC.

There are many counts of this clonotype. The chain couples TRBV20-1 to TRBJ1-1, with unresolved D. V lost 2 bases and J 1 base, leaving 11 bases between the germline ends. Per germline, CDR1 DFQATT and CDR2 SNEGSKA (reference sequence). This CDR3 is built from 14 residues. The CDR3 sequence: CSARPGSGNTEAFF. CDR3 coding DNA: TGCAGTGCTAGACCAGGATCAGGGAACACTGAAGCTTTCTTT.

This clonotype was detected a few times. This chain connects TRBV4-1 to TRBJ1-1; 10 bases map to TRBD1. The CDR3 consists of 15 residues. J was trimmed by 10 bases and V by 5 bases; bases with no gene match: 13. Germline CDR1 and CDR2: MGHRA and YSYEKL. CDR3 region: CASSNPSRDRGSAFF. The DNA for the CDR3 is TGCGCCAGCAGCAATCCCAGCCGGGACAGGGGTTCAGCTTTCTTT.

This chain links TRBV6-1 with TRBJ2-6; D remains ambiguous. This CDR3 has 13 amino acids. Germline V gene data show CDR1 as MNHNS and CDR2 as SASEGT. V was clipped by 6 bases and J by 3 bases, with 6 bases between them. CDR3 in amino acids: CASRALGANVLTF. In nucleotides, the CDR3 is TGTGCCAGCAGGGCGCTTGGGGCCAACGTCCTGACTTTC.

This clonotype was seen many times. This sequence joins TRBV5-1 and TRBJ2-3; maybe TRBD1 (6 bases). Trimming pared 5 bases from V and 5 bases from J, leaving 12 bases between. Germline lookup yields CDR1 SGHRS and CDR2 YFSETQ. The CDR3 totals 13 residues. CDR3 DNA: TGCGCCAGCAGTCTGCAGGGGAGAGATACGCAGTATTTT. Its translation: CASSLQGRDTQYF.

At least ten counts were recorded for this clonotype. The chain joins TRBV14 to TRBJ2-7, with TRBD2 matching 7 bases. The CDR3 loop spans 18 amino acids. Germline loops: CDR1 SGHDN, CDR2 FVKESK. V trimming: 0 bases; J trimming: 2 bases; junction bases outside the gene matches: 13. The CDR3, as DNA: TGTGCCAGCAGCCAAGACCCGATGAGATTTCGGGGGGCCTACGAGCAGTACTTC. Translated: CASSQDPMRFRGAYEQYF.

The V and J genes are TRBV7-2 and TRBJ2-2, with D possibly being TRBD1 or TRBD2 (7 bases each). V was clipped by 5 bases and J by 1 base, with 14 bases between them. The V gene's germline CDR1 is SGHTA and CDR2 FQGNSA. The CDR3 is 16 amino acids. CDR3 residues: CASSPQGGGNTGELFF. In nucleotides, the CDR3 is TGTGCCAGCAGCCCCCAGGGGGGGGGGAACACCGGGGAGCTGTTTTTT. The full variable domain, in which reference TRBV7-2 and TRBJ2-2 provide the parts outside the CDR3, is GAGVSQSPSNKVTEKGKDVELRCDPISGHTALYWYRQSLGQGLEFLIYFQGNSAPDKSGLPSDRFSAERTGGSVSTLTIQRTQQEDSAVYLCASSPQGGGNTGELFFGEGSRLTVL.

This clonotype appeared many times. The chain couples TRBV10-3 to TRBJ2-5; possibly TRBD1 for D (5 bases). This CDR3 contains 14 residues. V lost 4 bases and J lost 1, with 10 bases in between. CDR1 ENHRY and CDR2 SYGVKD come from the germline V gene. Here the CDR3 DNA reads TGTGCCATCAGTGCAACAGGTATCCAAGAGACCCAGTACTTC. Translated, it gives CAISATGIQETQYF.

There are many counts of this clonotype. This chain connects TRBV25-1 to TRBJ2-7; D may be TRBD1 (6 bases). The CDR3 extends over 18 amino acids. Germline V gene data show CDR1 as MGHDK and CDR2 as SYGVNS. Trimming took off 2 bases at V and 0 bases at J, with 20 bases between the two ends. CDR3 sequence reads: CASSEAPEGQLRSYEQYF. The CDR3 DNA reads TGTGCCAGCAGTGAAGCTCCTGAAGGACAGCTCCGCTCCTACGAGCAGTACTTC.

This clonotype was observed many times. This chain's CDR3 is CASSRLAIDTDTQYF. The CDR3 region has the DNA TGTGCCAGCAGTCGACTAGCTATCGACACAGATACGCAGTATTTT. This sequence joins TRBV27 and TRBJ2-3, with 7 bases fitting TRBD2. V was pared by 5 bases and J by 2 bases, with 7 bases of the junction left unmatched. Germline V lookup: CDR1 MNHEY, CDR2 SMNVEV (reference sequence). CDR3 size: 15 residues.

This clonotype was seen many times. The rearrangement links TRBV20-1 to TRBJ2-7, with TRBD1 matching 9 bases. Trimming took 1 base from V and 1 from J; bases not matched to a gene: 8. CDR1 and CDR2 from the germline V gene are DFQATT and SNEGSKA (reference sequence). The CDR3 length is 16 residues. CDR3 DNA sequence: TGCAGTGCTAGAGTCGGTGGACAGGGGCTTTCCTACGAGCAGTACTTC. Translation: CSARVGGQGLSYEQYF.

This clonotype was seen a handful of times. The chain combines TRBV9 with TRBJ2-2; TRBD1 matches 9 bases. This CDR3 contains 16 residues. Trimming removed 0 bases from V and 6 bases from J; junction bases left unmatched: 6. CDR1 is SGDLS and CDR2 is YYNGEE in the germline V gene. CDR3 sequence reads: CASSVGTGALSGELFF. The CDR3 DNA reads TGTGCCAGCAGCGTAGGGACAGGGGCGTTGTCCGGGGAGCTGTTTTTT. Looking up the rest from reference TRBV9 and TRBJ2-2 gives the full variable domain: DSGVTQTPKHLITATGQRVTLRCSPRSGDLSVYWYQQSLDQGLQFLIQYYNGEERAKGNILERFSAQQFPDLHSELNLSSLELGDSALYFCASSVGTGALSGELFFGEGSRLTVL.

This clonotype was observed a few times. V gene TRBV7-9 combines with J gene TRBJ2-7, with D unresolved. V gave up 10 bases and J gave up 4 bases, with 14 bases separating them. CDR3 length: 12 amino acids. Germline assignment: CDR1 SEHNR and CDR2 FQNEAQ (reference sequence). The CDR3 DNA follows: TGTGCCACTCAGCTTACCGGGTACGAGCAGTACTTC. Amino acids: CATQLTGYEQYF.

This clonotype came up many times. The J gene is TRBJ1-2, the V gene TRBV28; no reliable D call. V lost 5 bases, J lost 4 bases, and 8 bases lay in between. The CDR3 runs to 12 residues. Germline CDR1 and CDR2: MDHEN and SYDVKM. CDR3 region: CASSAERYGYTF. The CDR3, as DNA: TGTGCCAGCAGTGCGGAGCGCTATGGCTACACCTTC.

The V gene is TRBV28, the J gene TRBJ2-7, with D perhaps TRBD1 or TRBD2 (6 bases each). The CDR3 runs to 12 residues. Trimming pared 6 bases from V and 3 bases from J, leaving 9 bases between. The germline V gene encodes CDR1 MDHEN and CDR2 SYDVKM. The CDR3 nucleotides read TGTGCCAGCAGGAGGGGGGTCTACGAGCAGTACTTC. This sequence encodes CASRRGVYEQYF.

Only a few counts were recorded for this clonotype. CDR3 nucleotide sequence: TGTGCCAGCAGCCAAGGCCCCAGGGGCAGACACGAGCAGTACTTC. Translating gives CASSQGPRGRHEQYF. The chain links TRBV3-1 to TRBJ2-7; a weak D match, TRBD1 (6 bases). The germline V and J ends were trimmed by 1 base and 5 bases, with 15 bases remaining between them. The CDR3 runs 15 residues. Germline-derived CDR1 and CDR2 are LGHDT and YNNKEL (reference sequence).

The sample holds many counts of this clonotype. The gene calls are TRBV4-3 and TRBJ1-1; perhaps TRBD1 as D (5 bases). This CDR3 region has 15 residues. CDR1 and CDR2 from the germline V gene are LGHNA and YSLEER. V lost 1 base, J lost 2 bases, and 11 bases lay in between. CDR3 amino acids: CASSQGVGENTEAFF. CDR3 DNA: TGCGCCAGCAGCCAAGGGGTAGGGGAAAACACTGAAGCTTTCTTT.

V usage is TRBV3-1 and J usage is TRBJ2-5; D remains unclear. The CDR3 totals 19 residues. The V end lost 3 bases, the J end lost 5 bases, and 28 bases lay between the germline ends. Germline CDR1 is LGHDT and CDR2 is YNNKEL (reference sequence). CDR3 sequence: CASSQSGPWRELSGETQYF. The CDR3 coding sequence is TGTGCCAGCAGCCAGAGTGGCCCTTGGCGAGAACTATCCGGGGAGACCCAGTACTTC.

The table lists this clonotype with many counts. The chain couples TRBV7-8 to TRBJ2-1; D gene ambiguous. Trimming left V 7 bases short and J 4 bases short, with 11 bases between. Germline V gene sequence: CDR1 SGHVS, CDR2 FQNEAQ. The CDR3 length is 13 residues. The CDR3 loop reads CASTVGGYNEQFF. The CDR3 DNA sequence: TGTGCCAGCACCGTCGGCGGTTACAATGAGCAGTTCTTC.

V usage is TRBV11-2 and J usage is TRBJ2-7, with D perhaps matching TRBD1 (8 bases). In germline, CDR1 is SGHAT, CDR2 FQNNGV. CDR3 length equals 16 residues. Trimming took off 1 base at V and 3 bases at J, with 16 bases between the two ends. Here the CDR3 reads CASSLGGQGGIYEQYF. In nucleotides, the CDR3 is TGTGCCAGCAGCTTAGGAGGACAGGGAGGGATCTACGAGCAGTACTTC.

This clonotype was seen repeatedly, ten times or more. The V gene is TRBV6-2 or TRBV6-3, the J gene TRBJ2-4; 14 nucleotides line up with TRBD2. With V trimmed by 0 bases and J by 8 bases, 6 bases remained unmatched. Germline CDR1 and CDR2: MNHEY and SVGEGT. The CDR3 length is 17 residues. For the CDR3, the DNA is TGTGCCAGCAGTTACTCGGGACTAGCGGGGGTAGAAGACATTCAGTACTTC. Protein product: CASSYSGLAGVEDIQYF.

This clonotype came up many times. The V call is TRBV4-3, the J call TRBJ2-2; D is perhaps TRBD1 or TRBD2 (5 bases each). The CDR3 consists of 17 residues. Germline V lookup: CDR1 LGHNA, CDR2 YSLEER. V was shortened by 8 bases and J by 6 bases, with 25 bases between the two germline ends. CDR3 nucleotides: TGCGCCAGCTCTACGCTCCAGGGCCAGGGAGCTTCCGGGGAGCTGTTTTTT. Amino acids: CASSTLQGQGASGELFF.

This clonotype was detected many times. The chain joins TRBV28 to TRBJ2-1; TRBD1 matches at 7 bases. The CDR3 has 12 amino acids. The V gene's germline CDR1 is MDHEN and CDR2 SYDVKM. The V and J ends lost 5 bases and 6 bases, in that order; junction bases with no gene match: 1. The CDR3, as DNA: TGTGCCAGCAGTACAGGGGTCAATGAGCAGTTCTTC. Translated, it gives CASSTGVNEQFF.

This clonotype was detected many times. The J gene is TRBJ2-2, the V gene TRBV20-1; possible D gene TRBD1, 6 bases. Germline V lookup: CDR1 DFQATT, CDR2 SNEGSKA (reference sequence). The CDR3 consists of 14 residues. The V gene lost 3 bases and the J gene lost 0 bases, with 8 bases spanning the gap. The CDR3 sequence is CSARGAPNTGELFF. As DNA, the CDR3 is TGCAGTGCTAGGGGGGCTCCGAACACCGGGGAGCTGTTTTTT.

This clonotype was seen repeatedly, ten times or more. The chain carries TRBV20-1 and TRBJ2-5, with D tentatively TRBD2 (6 bases). Germline V lookup: CDR1 DFQATT, CDR2 SNEGSKA (reference sequence). The CDR3 is 13 residues long. V was pared by 7 bases and J by 4 bases, with 16 bases between. The CDR3 loop reads CSVQTSGTETQYF. CDR3 DNA: TGCAGTGTTCAGACTAGTGGGACAGAGACCCAGTACTTC.

This clonotype was detected many times. This chain joins TRBV29-1 and TRBJ1-1; no clear D gene. The V end lost 3 bases, the J end lost 1 base, and 9 bases lay between the germline ends. This CDR3 is built from 13 residues. Germline V CDR1 and CDR2: SQVTM, ANQGSEA. The CDR3 nucleotides are TGCAGCGTTGAGATAACGGAGAACACTGAAGCTTTCTTT. Translating gives CSVEITENTEAFF.

This clonotype was seen at least ten times. V and J are TRBV7-2 and TRBJ2-7, with D possibly TRBD2 on 5 matching bases. The V gene's germline CDR1 is SGHTA and CDR2 FQGNSA. Trimming removed 0 bases at V and 3 bases at J, with 15 bases between. This CDR3 spans 16 amino acids. The CDR3: CASSLAQGLFIYEQYF. In DNA form, the CDR3 reads TGTGCCAGCAGCTTAGCGCAAGGACTCTTCATCTACGAGCAGTACTTC.